A single sample gave rise to the 19 T cell receptor beta chains below, sequenced in a study of T-cell memory formation after mild COVID-19 (dated by TCRdb to 2020 to 2022). Receptor libraries were prepared by 5' RACE. The sequencer was an Illumina NovaSeq 6000. TCRdb applied fastp at Q25 and MiXCR to the public reads, then kept only in-frame beta chains. Every CDR3 protein is listed once, alongside the most common genes and DNA of its rows. Here the sample has approximately 400,000 distinct CDR3 sequences; approximately 24% occur a single time. The ten largest account for around 9% of the sample. The sequencing sample was made of PBMCs or a T cell subset sorted from them (not recorded which). Every receptor here comes from an adult woman who had mild COVID-19 (a few samples of this study predate the infection). The sample titles of this study are shuffled in the database, so cell type and time point are left out; the donor was told from shared clones.

This clonotype has a handful of counts. This sequence joins TRBV24-1 and TRBJ2-3, with TRBD1 matching 10 bases. Looked up from germline, CDR1 is KGHDR and CDR2 is SFDVKD. This CDR3 contains 18 residues. Trimming cost V 4 bases and J 3 bases; bases outside gene matches: 12. In DNA form, the CDR3 reads TGTGCCACCAGTGACCGACAACCGGGACAGGGGATGACAGATACGCAGTATTTT. It translates to CATSDRQPGQGMTDTQYF.

This clonotype occurred a few times. V usage is TRBV9 and J usage is TRBJ2-3, with a possible D match to TRBD1 (6 bases). Germline loops: CDR1 SGDLS, CDR2 YYNGEE. The CDR3 runs 15 residues. With 0 bases removed from V and 5 bases from J, the gap between germline ends came to 13 bases. The CDR3 DNA follows: TGTGCCAGCAGCGTAGGAGCAGGGGACGGAGATACGCAGTATTTT. It is translated as CASSVGAGDGDTQYF.

This clonotype has at least ten counts. This rearrangement joins TRBV6-5 to TRBJ2-3; D is undetermined. CDR1 is MNHEY, CDR2 SVGAGI, per germline. The CDR3 totals 10 residues. V was cut by 8 bases and J by 4 bases, with 4 bases left in between. In DNA form, the CDR3 reads TGTGCCAGCGGGGCAGATACGCAGTATTTT. This encodes CASGADTQYF.

This clonotype appeared a few times. This chain connects TRBV5-1 to TRBJ2-1; 7 bases are shared with TRBD2. Trimming at V came to 7 bases and at J to 7 bases, leaving 17 bases not matched to a gene. The CDR3 runs 16 residues. Germline-derived CDR1 and CDR2 are SGHRS and YFSETQ. This chain's CDR3 is CASGLTISGNQNEQFF. The CDR3, as DNA: TGCGCCAGCGGTCTTACGATAAGCGGGAACCAAAATGAGCAGTTCTTC.

This clonotype was seen ten or more times. The CDR3 DNA sequence: TGTGCCAGCAGCCAGGACCTATACGAGCAGTACTTC. Its translation: CASSQDLYEQYF. The chain recombines TRBV7-9 with TRBJ2-7, with D unclear. Germline assignment: CDR1 SEHNR and CDR2 FQNEAQ (reference sequence). There are 12 residues in the CDR3. Trimming pared 5 bases from V and 4 bases from J, leaving 9 bases between.

This chain connects TRBV7-2 to TRBJ2-5, with D unresolved. The CDR3 is 16 residues long. Germline V gene sequence: CDR1 SGHTA, CDR2 FQGNSA. Trimming removed 5 bases at V and 5 bases at J, with 21 bases between. CDR3 amino acids: CASSPQAVGLGETQYF. CDR3 coding DNA: TGTGCCAGCAGCCCCCAAGCCGTAGGCTTGGGGGAGACCCAGTACTTC.

This clonotype appeared a few times. The V and J genes are TRBV6-5 and TRBJ1-2, with a weak D call TRBD1 (5 bases). The CDR3 spans 15 residues. From germline, CDR1 is MNHEY and CDR2 SVGAGI. Trimming pared 2 bases from V and 2 bases from J, leaving 12 bases between. The CDR3 loop is CASSYHGAGNYGYTF. The CDR3 DNA follows: TGTGCCAGCAGTTACCACGGGGCGGGGAACTATGGCTACACCTTC.

The genes are TRBV29-1 and TRBJ2-1; 7 bases map to TRBD2. The CDR3 loop spans 15 amino acids. Germline CDR1 reads SQVTM; CDR2 reads ANQGSEA. The J segment lost 4 bases and the V segment lost 0 bases, leaving 6 bases of the junction unmatched. The CDR3 protein is CSVEERSSGYNEQFF. The CDR3 DNA is TGCAGCGTTGAAGAGAGGTCTAGCGGATACAATGAGCAGTTCTTC.

The table lists this clonotype with a few counts. This chain joins TRBV5-1 and TRBJ2-3; no clear D gene. The V end was cut by 5 bases, the J end by 5 bases, with 9 bases between. Germline V CDR1 and CDR2: SGHRS, YFSETQ. CDR3 size: 12 residues. This chain's CDR3 is CASRRIGDTQYF. CDR3 nucleotides: TGCGCCAGCAGAAGAATCGGAGATACGCAGTATTTT.

This chain connects TRBV7-3 to TRBJ1-6, with D possibly matching TRBD1 (5 bases). V shed 0 bases and J shed 7 bases, with 10 bases lying between them. Per germline, CDR1 SGHTA and CDR2 FQGTGA. The CDR3 covers 15 residues. The CDR3, as DNA: TGTGCCAGCAGCTTAACGGGGGGAGGCAATTCACCCCTCCACTTT. Protein product: CASSLTGGGNSPLHF.

In this sample, this clonotype turned up once. The chain combines TRBV6-5 with TRBJ2-3, with a possible D match to TRBD2 (6 bases). CDR1 and CDR2 (germline): MNHEY, SVGAGI. CDR3 length equals 15 residues. The V end was cut by 6 bases, the J end by 0 bases, with 13 bases between. CDR3 sequence (DNA): TGTGCCAGCAGCCCGGGGGAGCGTAGCACAGATACGCAGTATTTT. Encoded protein: CASSPGERSTDTQYF.

The chain is built from TRBV19 and TRBJ2-1, with no clear D. The CDR3 has 13 residues. Between the trimmed V and J ends, which lost 1 base and 4 bases, there was a span of 5 bases. Per germline, CDR1 LNHDA and CDR2 SQIVND (reference sequence). The CDR3 DNA is TGTGCCAGTAGTATAGGTGCTTACAATGAGCAGTTCTTC. Protein sequence: CASSIGAYNEQFF.

The chain combines TRBV5-1 with TRBJ2-4; 7 bases line up with TRBD1. Germline loops: CDR1 SGHRS, CDR2 YFSETQ. The length of the CDR3 is 16 residues. Trimming at V came to 2 bases and at J to 0 bases, leaving 5 bases not matched to a gene. The CDR3 DNA reads TGCGCCAGCAGCTTACGAACAGGGGAAGCCAAAAACATTCAGTACTTC. Translating it yields CASSLRTGEAKNIQYF. The full variable domain, its missing parts supplied by reference TRBV5-1 and TRBJ2-4, is KAGVTQTPRYLIKTRGQQVTLSCSPISGHRSVSWYQQTPGQGLQFLFEYFSETQRNKGNFPGRFSGRQFSNSRSEMNVSTLELGDSALYLCASSLRTGEAKNIQYFGAGTRLSVL.

In its sample, this clonotype was seen once. The chain carries TRBV6-2 or TRBV6-3 and TRBJ2-7; D is perhaps TRBD1 (5 bases). V dropped 6 bases and J dropped 0 bases, with 15 bases sitting between them. The CDR3 is 15 amino acids. Germline V gene data show CDR1 as MNHEY and CDR2 as SVGEGT. This chain's CDR3 is CASRLGRTPSYEQYF. The CDR3 DNA follows: TGTGCCAGCAGACTCGGTCGGACACCCTCCTACGAGCAGTACTTC.

This clonotype was seen a handful of times. V and J are TRBV5-1 and TRBJ2-7, with 11 bases fitting TRBD1. Germline trimming cut 7 bases from V and 4 bases from J; bases unmatched to any gene: 7. CDR3 size: 14 residues. Germline V gene data show CDR1 as SGHRS and CDR2 as YFSETQ. In DNA, the CDR3 is TGCGCCAGCTTCTCGGGACAGGGGGATTACGAGCAGTACTTC. This gives the protein CASFSGQGDYEQYF.

The chain employs TRBV4-2 and TRBJ2-5; no clear D. The CDR3 length is 15 residues. Trimming stripped 0 bases from V and 5 bases from J, with 13 bases between. Germline V CDR1 and CDR2: LGHNA, YNFKEQ. The CDR3 DNA reads as TGTGCCAGCAGCCAAGACCCCTCGGTGAGGGAGACCCAGTACTTC. Translating gives CASSQDPSVRETQYF.

This clonotype was seen a few times. V gene TRBV7-9 combines with J gene TRBJ2-1; D unresolved. CDR1 is SEHNR and CDR2 is FQNEAQ in the germline V gene (reference sequence). The V end lost 2 bases, the J end lost 3 bases, and 17 bases lay between the germline ends. This CDR3 comprises 17 residues. For the CDR3, the DNA is TGTGCCAGCAGCTTAAACGTGCGGCTTATCGACTACAATGAGCAGTTCTTC. Amino acid sequence: CASSLNVRLIDYNEQFF.

In its sample, this clonotype was seen a few times. The chain joins TRBV10-3 to TRBJ2-1; D gene uncertain. CDR3 length equals 16 residues. Looked up from germline, CDR1 is ENHRY and CDR2 is SYGVKD. V was shortened by 0 bases and J by 1 base, with 10 bases between the two germline ends. The CDR3 region has the DNA TGTGCCATCAGTGAGTCTCAAAGGTTATCCTACAATGAGCAGTTCTTC. This sequence encodes CAISESQRLSYNEQFF.

V gene TRBV20-1 combines with J gene TRBJ2-2; D gene uncertain. This CDR3 region has 15 residues. Germline V lookup: CDR1 DFQATT, CDR2 SNEGSKA (reference sequence). The V end was cut by 2 bases, the J end by 5 bases, with 15 bases between. The CDR3 bases are TGCAGTGCTAGATCTGTAACTTCATTGACCGGGGAGCTGTTTTTT. Translation gives CSARSVTSLTGELFF.